These 30 T cell receptor beta chains originate from one sample sequenced in a study of blood T cell repertoires in COVID-19. Only in-frame clones appear in the TCRdb table, and some are missing; sequencing was by immunoSEQ multiplex PCR. The sample includes 150,000 to 200,000 clones, about 83% seen only once; the top ten take 5%. The sample comprised peripheral blood. These receptors were obtained from a human donor in a cohort sampled during active COVID-19.

The chain uses TRBV7-9 and TRBJ2-3; 9 bases are shared with TRBD1. The junction had 10 bases not matched to a gene; V was cut back by 5 bases and J by 4 bases. CDR1 and CDR2 from the germline V gene are SEHNR and FQNEAQ (reference sequence). This CDR3 is built from 16 residues. CDR3 region: CASSPYPGQGPDTQYF. In DNA, the CDR3 is TGTGCCAGCAGCCCTTATCCGGGACAGGGACCAGATACGCAGTATTTT.

J is TRBJ2-7 and V is TRBV19, with D tentatively TRBD2 (6 bases). Germline CDR1 reads LNHDA; CDR2 reads SQIVND (reference sequence). This CDR3 region has 19 residues. V lost 3 bases to trimming and J lost 0 bases, with 24 bases between them. This CDR3 is CASSMSGVVARRSSYEQYF. The DNA of the CDR3 is TGTGCCAGTAGTATGTCGGGGGTTGTAGCAAGAAGGAGCTCCTACGAGCAGTACTTC.

This clone was seen a single time. V gene TRBV6-6 combines with J gene TRBJ2-6; D is unclear. The germline V gene encodes CDR1 MNHNY and CDR2 SVGAGI (reference sequence). The CDR3 has 15 residues. Trimming shortened V by 6 bases and J by 2 bases, and 11 bases separated the two germline ends. CDR3 protein: CASSISGPGANVLTF. In DNA, the CDR3 is TGTGCCAGCAGCATATCGGGTCCTGGGGCCAACGTCCTGACTTTC.

V and J are TRBV9 and TRBJ2-1; 10 bases are shared with TRBD2. The germline gives CDR1 SGDLS, CDR2 YYNGEE. CDR3 length equals 17 residues. V lost 0 bases, J lost 7 bases, and 10 bases stayed unmatched. CDR3 DNA: TGTGCCAGCAGCGTAGCTCTAGCGGGAGTATCACGGAATGAGCAGTTCTTC. It encodes CASSVALAGVSRNEQFF. The variable domain in full, completed from reference TRBV9 and TRBJ2-1, reads DSGVTQTPKHLITATGQRVTLRCSPRSGDLSVYWYQQSLDQGLQFLIQYYNGEERAKGNILERFSAQQFPDLHSELNLSSLELGDSALYFCASSVALAGVSRNEQFFGPGTRLTVL.

The chain uses TRBV7-5 and TRBJ1-6; TRBD1, the table's D call, lacks a check against the DNA. TRBV7-5 is classified as a pseudogene. The CDR3 length is 15 residues. CDR3 nucleotides: TGTGTCAGAAGCGGACACAGGGGGCCCAATTCACCCCTCCACTTT. It encodes CVRSGHRGPNSPLHF.

This clone was found once. Written as DNA, the CDR3 is TGCGCCAGCAGCTTGGTTTACCGGGGGGCGGAAGGCTACACCTTC. This encodes CASSLVYRGAEGYTF. The chain combines TRBV5-1 with TRBJ1-2; the D gene is possibly TRBD1 (6 bases). The V and J ends lost 0 bases and 8 bases respectively, with 17 bases between them. Germline lookup yields CDR1 SGHRS and CDR2 YFSETQ. There are 15 residues in the CDR3.

This clone appeared a single time. The chain uses TRBV30 and TRBJ2-7; the match to TRBD1 covers 8 bases. CDR3 length: 13 amino acids. J lost 4 bases, V lost 2 bases, and 4 bases had no gene match. CDR1 is GTSNPN and CDR2 is SVGIG in the germline V gene (reference sequence). CDR3 in DNA: TGTGCCTGGAGTCATACAGGGGGATACGAGCAGTACTTC. Residues: CAWSHTGGYEQYF.

The chain recombines TRBV2 with TRBJ1-4, with 9 bases identical to TRBD1. Trimming removed 6 bases from V and 10 bases from J; junction bases left unmatched: 9. CDR3 length: 14 residues. The germline V gene has CDR1 SNHLY and CDR2 FYNNEI. The CDR3 DNA sequence: TGTGCCAGCAGGGGACAGGGTCAGTTTGCAAAACTGTTTTTT. Encoded protein: CASRGQGQFAKLFF.

The DNA of the CDR3 is TGTGCCAGCAGCTTAGCGGGACAGGGCTACGAGCAGTACTTC. It translates to CASSLAGQGYEQYF. This chain links TRBV7-8 with TRBJ2-7; 9 bases line up with TRBD1. After removal of 0 bases from V and 3 bases from J, the junction contained 0 bases not matched to a gene. Germline V CDR1 and CDR2: SGHVS, FQNEAQ. This CDR3 contains 14 residues.

The rearrangement uses TRBV6-5 and TRBJ2-7, with a weak D call TRBD1 (6 bases). Germline lookup yields CDR1 MNHEY and CDR2 SVGAGI. The CDR3 extends over 15 amino acids. V was clipped by 0 bases and J by 3 bases, with 12 bases between them. CDR3 coding DNA: TGTGCCAGCAGTTACTCGGGGGCAGGGCTCTACGAGCAGTACTTC. Translated: CASSYSGAGLYEQYF.

The V and J genes are TRBV28 and TRBJ1-5, with 8 bases fitting TRBD1. The CDR3 is made up of 15 amino acids. Germline CDR1 and CDR2: MDHEN and SYDVKM. With 6 bases clipped from V and 4 bases from J, the junction kept 8 bases outside the gene matches. CDR3 DNA: TGTGCCAGCAGCGCGATGGACAGGGATAATCAGCCCCAGCATTTT. Protein sequence: CASSAMDRDNQPQHF.

The count of this clone is one. The DNA of the CDR3 is TGTGCCAGCAGCTCCCCCATGGTAGCCCACGAGCAGTACTTC. It is translated as CASSSPMVAHEQYF. The rearrangement uses TRBV6-2 or TRBV6-3 and TRBJ2-7; no clear D gene. There are 14 residues in the CDR3. V lost 6 bases, J lost 5 bases, and 17 bases lay in between. Germline V gene sequence: CDR1 MNHEY, CDR2 SVGEGT.

The chain couples TRBV9 to TRBJ2-5, with D uncertain. Germline CDR1 is SGDLS and CDR2 is YYNGEE. The ends were cut back, 7 bases at V and 0 bases at J, with 13 bases in the middle. The CDR3 spans 14 residues. The CDR3 here is CASAGAANQETQYF. The DNA of the CDR3 is TGTGCCAGCGCCGGAGCAGCAAACCAAGAGACCCAGTACTTC.

The sample holds one count of this clone. This chain connects TRBV6-5 to TRBJ1-1; D unclear. The CDR3 totals 15 residues. V was shortened by 4 bases and J by 1 base, with 13 bases between the two germline ends. In germline, CDR1 is MNHEY, CDR2 SVGAGI. The CDR3: CASSSRRGGNTEAFF. DNA of the CDR3: TGTGCCAGCAGTTCCCGACGGGGTGGGAACACTGAAGCTTTCTTT.

In this sample, this clone turned up once. The chain combines TRBV21-1 with TRBJ2-7; the table calls TRBD1, which could not be checked here. TRBV21-1 constitutes a pseudogene. CDR3 length equals 12 residues. The CDR3 coding sequence is TGTGCCAGCACCCCTCCAGGGGACGAGCAGTACTTC. Encoded protein: CASTPPGDEQYF.

V is TRBV3-1 (or the pseudogene TRBV3-2) and J is TRBJ2-3; D may be TRBD2 (6 bases). Germline V gene lookup returns CDR1 LGHDT and CDR2 YNNKEL (reference sequence). The CDR3 sequence is 14 residues long. With 0 bases removed from V and 6 bases from J, the gap between germline ends came to 10 bases. The CDR3 DNA follows: TGTGCCAGCAGCCAAGAATTGCTAGCGGATACGCAGTATTTT. Its translation is CASSQELLADTQYF.

This chain uses TRBV5-1 with TRBJ1-4; D ambiguous. CDR3 length: 14 residues. The V gene's germline CDR1 is SGHRS and CDR2 YFSETQ. V shed 0 bases and J shed 7 bases, with 10 bases lying between them. The CDR3 region is CASSLALDTEKLFF. The CDR3 region has the DNA TGCGCCAGCAGCTTGGCCCTCGACACTGAAAAACTGTTTTTT.

The J gene is TRBJ2-3, the V gene TRBV2; tentatively, D is TRBD2 (6 bases). The length of the CDR3 is 18 residues. CDR1 is SNHLY, CDR2 FYNNEI, per germline. Trimming removed 1 base at V and 0 bases at J, with 17 bases between. The chain's CDR3 is CASSEVLAWGTSTDTQYF. The CDR3 region has the DNA TGTGCCAGCAGTGAAGTCCTGGCGTGGGGGACTAGCACAGATACGCAGTATTTT.

This chain joins TRBV19 and TRBJ1-5, with D tentatively TRBD1 (6 bases). The CDR3 is 15 residues long. Trimming took 6 bases from V and 3 from J, leaving 15 bases between them. In germline, CDR1 is LNHDA, CDR2 SQIVND (reference sequence). Here the CDR3 DNA reads TGTGCCAGTAGGTCGACGGGGGGCTTCAATCAGCCCCAGCATTTT. This translates into CASRSTGGFNQPQHF. Filled out from reference TRBV19 and TRBJ1-5, the complete variable domain reads DGGITQSPKYLFRKEGQNVTLSCEQNLNHDAMYWYRQDPGQGLRLIYYSQIVNDFQKGDIAEGYSVSREKKESFPLTVTSAQKNPTAFYLCASRSTGGFNQPQHFGDGTRLSIL.

This rearrangement joins TRBV13 to TRBJ1-1; TRBD1 might be the D (5 bases). V was cut by 1 base and J by 4 bases, with 10 bases left in between. The CDR3 runs to 14 residues. Germline V lookup: CDR1 PRHDT, CDR2 FYEKMQ (reference sequence). CDR3 bases: TGTGCCAGCAGCTTAGCAGGGTGGGTCACTGAAGCTTTCTTT. Its protein is CASSLAGWVTEAFF.

The chain uses TRBV5-1 and TRBJ2-5, with 10 nucleotides matching TRBD2. The V gene's germline CDR1 is SGHRS and CDR2 YFSETQ. V was pared by 4 bases and J by 5 bases, with 11 bases of the junction left unmatched. The CDR3 covers 16 residues. The CDR3 here is CASSLAGAGAWETQYF. CDR3 DNA sequence: TGCGCCAGCAGCCTAGCGGGAGCTGGGGCATGGGAGACCCAGTACTTC.

The V gene is TRBV4-1, the J gene TRBJ2-5; D call uncertain. Trimming took 0 bases from V and 5 from J, leaving 16 bases between them. Looked up from germline, CDR1 is MGHRA and CDR2 is YSYEKL. CDR3 length: 16 residues. CDR3: CASSQEFLGAGETQYF. DNA for the CDR3: TGCGCCAGCAGCCAAGAGTTCCTAGGCGCTGGGGAGACCCAGTACTTC.

This clone was observed once. The J gene is TRBJ1-1, the V gene TRBV5-1; tentative D call: TRBD1 (5 bases). The germline V gene encodes CDR1 SGHRS and CDR2 YFSETQ. The germline V and J ends were trimmed by 0 bases and 0 bases, with 18 bases remaining between them. CDR3 length: 18 amino acids. The CDR3 DNA is TGCGCCAGCAGCTTGGGTGGGATGGGGCAGGTGGTGAACACTGAAGCTTTCTTT. Its protein product is CASSLGGMGQVVNTEAFF.

The chain has TRBV5-4 and TRBJ2-7; 7 bases fit TRBD2. Trimming at V came to 4 bases and at J to 3 bases, leaving 10 bases not matched to a gene. The V gene's germline CDR1 is SGHNT and CDR2 YYREEE (reference sequence). There are 15 residues in the CDR3. Written as DNA, the CDR3 is TGTGCCAGCAGCGGTCGGGGGGAGGGCCTCTACGAGCAGTACTTC. It codes for CASSGRGEGLYEQYF.

This clone was seen only a few times. The gene calls are TRBV5-5 and TRBJ1-5, with 9 bases lining up with TRBD1. The length of the CDR3 is 15 residues. CDR1 is SGHKS and CDR2 is YYEKEE in the germline V gene (reference sequence). J lost 4 bases, V lost 4 bases, and 6 bases had no gene match. In nucleotides, the CDR3 is TGTGCCAGCAGCCGGACAGGGGACCCTAATCAGCCCCAGCATTTT. Translating gives CASSRTGDPNQPQHF.

V is TRBV6-2 or TRBV6-3 and J is TRBJ1-5; tentative D call: TRBD1 (5 bases). The germline gives CDR1 MNHEY, CDR2 SVGEGT. The CDR3 spans 17 residues. V dropped 4 bases and J dropped 2 bases, with 18 bases sitting between them. The CDR3 bases are TGTGCCAGCAGTTCATCCTTGGGGCAGAGTGGCAATCAGCCCCAGCATTTT. It encodes CASSSSLGQSGNQPQHF.

J is TRBJ2-3 and V is TRBV6-5, with D possibly TRBD2 on 6 matching bases. Looked up from germline, CDR1 is MNHEY and CDR2 is SVGAGI. V gave up 7 bases and J gave up 1 base, with 15 bases separating them. CDR3 size: 15 residues. CDR3 sequence reads: CASKWAGSGTDTQYF. In nucleotides, the CDR3 is TGTGCCAGCAAGTGGGCGGGGTCGGGCACAGATACGCAGTATTTT.

This chain connects TRBV7-2 to TRBJ2-1; D may be TRBD1 (6 bases). With 1 base removed from V and 12 bases from J, the gap between germline ends came to 16 bases. Germline V gene lookup returns CDR1 SGHTA and CDR2 FQGNSA. CDR3 length: 14 residues. The CDR3 here is CASSLGPGHGVQFF. For the CDR3, the DNA is TGTGCCAGCAGCTTAGGTCCGGGACACGGGGTGCAGTTCTTC.

A few counts support this clone. The CDR3 DNA reads as TGCGCCAGCCGTCCTAGCGGAGCCGGGGAGCTGTTTTTT. As protein: CASRPSGAGELFF. This sequence joins TRBV5-1 and TRBJ2-2; TRBD2 matches 7 bases. Looked up from germline, CDR1 is SGHRS and CDR2 is YFSETQ. This CDR3 has 13 amino acids. Trimming at V came to 7 bases and at J to 6 bases, leaving 6 bases not matched to a gene.

This sequence joins TRBV30 and TRBJ2-7, with 10 bases that match TRBD1. The germline gives CDR1 GTSNPN, CDR2 SVGIG (reference sequence). The CDR3 is 13 residues long. Trimming at V came to 3 bases and at J to 5 bases, leaving 4 bases not matched to a gene. The CDR3 here is CAWRAGTGDEQYF. CDR3 nucleotide sequence: TGTGCCTGGAGGGCGGGGACAGGGGACGAGCAGTACTTC.